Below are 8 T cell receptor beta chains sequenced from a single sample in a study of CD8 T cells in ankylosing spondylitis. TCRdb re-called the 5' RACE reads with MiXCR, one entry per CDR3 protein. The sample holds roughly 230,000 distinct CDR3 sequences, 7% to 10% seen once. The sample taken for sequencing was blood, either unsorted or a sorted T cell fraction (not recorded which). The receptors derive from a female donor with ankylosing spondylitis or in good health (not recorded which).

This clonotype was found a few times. CDR3 bases: TGTGCCATCAGGACACCTGAAGGGCAGTTCTTC. This gives the protein CAIRTPEGQFF. The chain joins TRBV10-3 to TRBJ2-1; D is uncertain. CDR3 length: 11 residues. Germline CDR1 is ENHRY and CDR2 is SYGVKD. V dropped 6 bases and J dropped 12 bases, with 12 bases sitting between them.

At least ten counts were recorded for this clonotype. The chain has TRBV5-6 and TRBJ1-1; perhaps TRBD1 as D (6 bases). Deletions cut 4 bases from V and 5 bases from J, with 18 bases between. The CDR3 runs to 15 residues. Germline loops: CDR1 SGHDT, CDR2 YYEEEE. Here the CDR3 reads CASSLLQGGSTEAFF. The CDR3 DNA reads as TGTGCCAGCAGCCTTTTACAGGGAGGGAGTACTGAAGCTTTCTTT.

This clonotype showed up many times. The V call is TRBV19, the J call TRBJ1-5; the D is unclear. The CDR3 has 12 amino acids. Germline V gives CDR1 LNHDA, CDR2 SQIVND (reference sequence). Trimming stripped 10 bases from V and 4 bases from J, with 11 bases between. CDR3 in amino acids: CATRESNQPQHF. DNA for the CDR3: TGTGCCACGAGGGAGTCTAATCAGCCCCAGCATTTT.

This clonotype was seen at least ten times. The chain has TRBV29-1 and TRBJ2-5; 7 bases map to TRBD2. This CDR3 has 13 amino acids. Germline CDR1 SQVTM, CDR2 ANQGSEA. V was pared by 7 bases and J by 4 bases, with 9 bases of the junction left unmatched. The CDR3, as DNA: TGCAGCGCGCGGGGGTCGGCGGGAGAGACCCAGTACTTC. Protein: CSARGSAGETQYF.

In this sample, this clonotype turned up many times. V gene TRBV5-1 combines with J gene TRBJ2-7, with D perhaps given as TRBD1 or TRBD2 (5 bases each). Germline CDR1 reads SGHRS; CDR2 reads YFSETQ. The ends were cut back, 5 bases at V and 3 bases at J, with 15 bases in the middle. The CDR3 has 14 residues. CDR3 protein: CASSFGDGLYEQYF. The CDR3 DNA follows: TGCGCCAGCAGTTTTGGGGACGGGCTCTACGAGCAGTACTTC.

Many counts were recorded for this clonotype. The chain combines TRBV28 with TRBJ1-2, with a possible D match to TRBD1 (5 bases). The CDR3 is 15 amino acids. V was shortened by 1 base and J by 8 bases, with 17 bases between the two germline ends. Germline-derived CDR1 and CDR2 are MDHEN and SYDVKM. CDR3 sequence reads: CASSLSHVGGDGYTF. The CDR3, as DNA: TGTGCCAGCAGTTTATCTCATGTTGGGGGAGACGGCTACACCTTC.

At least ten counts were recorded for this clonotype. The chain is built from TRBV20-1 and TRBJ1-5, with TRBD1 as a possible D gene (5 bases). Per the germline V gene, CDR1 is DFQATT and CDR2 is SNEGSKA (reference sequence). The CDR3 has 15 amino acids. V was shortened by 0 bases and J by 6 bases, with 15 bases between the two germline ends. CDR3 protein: CSARDRAGSLQPQHF. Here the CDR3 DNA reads TGCAGTGCTAGAGATCGGGCAGGGTCCCTTCAGCCCCAGCATTTT.

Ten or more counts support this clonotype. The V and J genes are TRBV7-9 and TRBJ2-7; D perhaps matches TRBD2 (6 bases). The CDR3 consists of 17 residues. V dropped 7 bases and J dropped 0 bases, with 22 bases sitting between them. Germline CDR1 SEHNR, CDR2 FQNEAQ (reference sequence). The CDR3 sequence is CASNGAARTNSSYEQYF. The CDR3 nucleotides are TGTGCCAGCAACGGGGCGGCCCGGACTAATTCCTCCTACGAGCAGTACTTC.